Listed here is a single TCR beta chain. There is no known antigen for this receptor. One base away there is no much larger clone; base qualities are not given. The instrument was an Illumina HiSeq 2500. Quantitative 5'-RACE with molecular barcodes was the method used to prepare the TCR beta libraries. For the original study's pipeline: To identify disease-linked TCR variants, a new computational method was used, one built on a probabilistic model of VDJ rearrangement. Starting from the raw public reads, TCRdb applied fastp trimming at Q25, assembled clones with MiXCR and retained in-frame beta chains. Rows are combined by CDR3 protein, so each entry shows the most common genes and DNA. For this entry, the V and J calls and clone size follow TCRdb and not the study's own pipeline. Present in this sample are hundreds of thousands of distinct CDR3 sequences, roughly 10% of which were seen just once. Roughly 0.51% of the sample is held by the ten biggest clonotypes.

This record comes from a study of CD8 T cells in ankylosing spondylitis (dated by TCRdb to about 2017). Turning to the overall study: To find TCR variants linked to disease, the study profiled T cell receptor beta repertoires in ankylosing spondylitis patients and healthy donors. Peripheral blood was sampled, and synovial fluid was also collected from ankylosing spondylitis patients. In total, the full study cohort was made up of some 110 healthy donors and about two dozen ankylosing spondylitis patients. What the work shows at the level of the full study, not this receptor alone: A TCR beta motif of fewer than 10 highly homologous amino acid variants appeared characteristic of blood from ankylosing spondylitis patients. The disease-linked clones were reported to be significantly enriched in matched synovial fluid samples from ankylosing spondylitis patients. In peripheral blood, the disease-linked clones were found at relatively low frequencies and had a CD8+ phenotype. Some motif variants had previously been reported in the synovial fluid and blood of reactive arthritis patients, which suggests shared mechanisms of disease initiation.

The TCR was taken from a male donor with ankylosing spondylitis. What was sequenced was blood, either unsorted or a sorted T cell fraction (not recorded which).

The sequenced DNA is TGTGCCAGCAGCGTAGTTGCGGGATCCTATGGCTACACCTTC. This codes for CASSVVAGSYGYTF. The chain is made from TRBV9 and TRBJ1-2; too little of a D gene remains to name it. The CDR3, from cysteine to phenylalanine, totals 14 residues. Only the CDR3 region is kept as DNA, spanning 42 bases read in frame from base 1. CDR1 and CDR2 (SGDLS, YYNGEE) derive from the germline V gene. V lost 0 bases and J lost 4 bases; the stretch between them is 10 bases long. Beyond the CDR3, the reference TRBV9 and TRBJ1-2 genes provide the residues; the full variable domain reads: DSGVTQTPKHLITATGQRVTLRCSPRSGDLSVYWYQQSLDQGLQFLIQYYNGEERAKGNILERFSAQQFPDLHSELNLSSLELGDSALYFCASSVVAGSYGYTFGSGTRLTVV.